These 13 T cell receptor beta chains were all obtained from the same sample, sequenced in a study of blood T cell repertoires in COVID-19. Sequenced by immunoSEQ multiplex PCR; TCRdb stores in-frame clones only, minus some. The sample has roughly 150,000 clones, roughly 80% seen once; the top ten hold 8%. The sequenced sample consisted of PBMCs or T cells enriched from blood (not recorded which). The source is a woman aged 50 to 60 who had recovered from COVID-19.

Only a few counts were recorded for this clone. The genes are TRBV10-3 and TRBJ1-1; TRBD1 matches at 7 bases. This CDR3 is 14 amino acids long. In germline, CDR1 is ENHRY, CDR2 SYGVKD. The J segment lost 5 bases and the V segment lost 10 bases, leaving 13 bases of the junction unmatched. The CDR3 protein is CATHTDRPKTEAFF. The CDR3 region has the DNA TGTGCCACCCACACGGACAGGCCAAAGACTGAAGCTTTCTTT.

CDR3 DNA: TGTGCCAGCAGCTCCGAGCACGTTTCGGATACGCAGTATTTT. The encoded protein is CASSSEHVSDTQYF. This chain links TRBV5-4 with TRBJ2-3; no clear D. The CDR3 is made up of 14 amino acids. Germline V gene data show CDR1 as SGHNT and CDR2 as YYREEE (reference sequence). V gave up 3 bases and J gave up 6 bases, with 14 bases separating them.

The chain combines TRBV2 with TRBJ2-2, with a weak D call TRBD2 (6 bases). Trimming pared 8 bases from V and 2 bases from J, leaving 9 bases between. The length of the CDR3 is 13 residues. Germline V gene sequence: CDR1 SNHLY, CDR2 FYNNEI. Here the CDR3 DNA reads TGTGCCAGCCTGGAGGGCAACACCGGGGAGCTGTTTTTT. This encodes CASLEGNTGELFF. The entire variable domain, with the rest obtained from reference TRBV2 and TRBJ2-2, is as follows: EPEVTQTPSHQVTQMGQEVILRCVPISNHLYFYWYRQILGQKVEFLVSFYNNEISEKSEIFDDQFSVERPDGSNFTLKIRSTKLEDSAMYFCASLEGNTGELFFGEGSRLTVL.

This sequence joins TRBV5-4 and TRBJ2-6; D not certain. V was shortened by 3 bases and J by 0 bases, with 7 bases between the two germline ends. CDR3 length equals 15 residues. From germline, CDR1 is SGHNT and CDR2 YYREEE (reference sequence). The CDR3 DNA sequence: TGTGCCAGCAGCTCGATCAGCTCTGGGGCCAACGTCCTGACTTTC. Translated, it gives CASSSISSGANVLTF. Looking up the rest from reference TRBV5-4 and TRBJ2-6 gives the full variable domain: ETGVTQSPTHLIKTRGQQVTLRCSSQSGHNTVSWYQQALGQGPQFIFQYYREEENGRGNFPPRFSGLQFPNYSSELNVNALELDDSALYLCASSSISSGANVLTFGAGSRLTVL.

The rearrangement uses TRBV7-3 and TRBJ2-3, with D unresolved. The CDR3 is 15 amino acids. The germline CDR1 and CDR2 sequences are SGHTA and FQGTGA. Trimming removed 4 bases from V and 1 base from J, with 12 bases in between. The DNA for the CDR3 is TGTGCCAGCAGCTATCAGTCAGGTGGCACAGATACGCAGTATTTT. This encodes CASSYQSGGTDTQYF.

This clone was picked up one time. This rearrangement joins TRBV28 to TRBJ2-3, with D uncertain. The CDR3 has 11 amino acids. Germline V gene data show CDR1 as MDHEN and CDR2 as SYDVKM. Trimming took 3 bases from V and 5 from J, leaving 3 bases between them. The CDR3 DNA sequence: TGTGCCAGCAGTTTCTTAGATACGCAGTATTTT. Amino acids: CASSFLDTQYF.

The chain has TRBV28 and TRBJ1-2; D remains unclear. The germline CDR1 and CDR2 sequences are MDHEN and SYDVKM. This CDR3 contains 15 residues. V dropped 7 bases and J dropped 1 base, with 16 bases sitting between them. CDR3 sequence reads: CASKFSSGFNYGYTF. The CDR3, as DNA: TGTGCCAGCAAGTTCTCCTCGGGTTTTAACTATGGCTACACCTTC.

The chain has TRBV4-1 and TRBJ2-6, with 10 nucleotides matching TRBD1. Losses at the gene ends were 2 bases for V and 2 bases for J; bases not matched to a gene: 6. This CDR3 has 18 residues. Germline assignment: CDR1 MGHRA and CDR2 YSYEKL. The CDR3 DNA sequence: TGCGCCAGCAGCCAAACCGGGACAGGGGTCCCTGGGGCCAACGTCCTGACTTTC. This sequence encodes CASSQTGTGVPGANVLTF.

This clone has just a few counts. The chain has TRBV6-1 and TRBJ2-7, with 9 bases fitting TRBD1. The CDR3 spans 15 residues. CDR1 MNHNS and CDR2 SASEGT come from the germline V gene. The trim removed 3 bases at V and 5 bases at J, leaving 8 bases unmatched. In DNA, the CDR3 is TGTGCCAGCAGTGATGAAGGGACAGGGAAGCACGAGCAGTACTTC. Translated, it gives CASSDEGTGKHEQYF.

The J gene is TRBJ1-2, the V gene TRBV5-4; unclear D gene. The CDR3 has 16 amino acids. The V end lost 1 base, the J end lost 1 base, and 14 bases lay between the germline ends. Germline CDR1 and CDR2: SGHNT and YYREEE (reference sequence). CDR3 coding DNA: TGTGCCAGCAGCTTGTTTCGGGGAGACGGTAACTATGGCTACACCTTC. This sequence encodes CASSLFRGDGNYGYTF.

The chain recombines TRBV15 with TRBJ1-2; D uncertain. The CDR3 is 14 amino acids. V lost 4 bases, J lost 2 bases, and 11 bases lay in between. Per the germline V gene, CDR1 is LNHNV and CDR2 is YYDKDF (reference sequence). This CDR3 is CATSIAGSNYGYTF. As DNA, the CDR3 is TGTGCCACCAGCATCGCCGGGAGCAACTATGGCTACACCTTC.

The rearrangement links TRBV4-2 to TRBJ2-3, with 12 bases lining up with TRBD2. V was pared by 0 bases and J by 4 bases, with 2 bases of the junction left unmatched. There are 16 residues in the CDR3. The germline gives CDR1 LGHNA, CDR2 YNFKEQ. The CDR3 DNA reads TGTGCCAGCAGCCAAGAGGCTAGCGGGGGGGCAGATACGCAGTATTTT. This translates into CASSQEASGGADTQYF.

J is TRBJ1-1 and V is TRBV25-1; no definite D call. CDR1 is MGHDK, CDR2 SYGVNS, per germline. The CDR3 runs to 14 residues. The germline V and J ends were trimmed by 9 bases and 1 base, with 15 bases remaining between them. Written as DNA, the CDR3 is TGTGCCAGGCTTCTCCAGGAGGCGAACACTGAAGCTTTCTTT. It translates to CARLLQEANTEAFF.